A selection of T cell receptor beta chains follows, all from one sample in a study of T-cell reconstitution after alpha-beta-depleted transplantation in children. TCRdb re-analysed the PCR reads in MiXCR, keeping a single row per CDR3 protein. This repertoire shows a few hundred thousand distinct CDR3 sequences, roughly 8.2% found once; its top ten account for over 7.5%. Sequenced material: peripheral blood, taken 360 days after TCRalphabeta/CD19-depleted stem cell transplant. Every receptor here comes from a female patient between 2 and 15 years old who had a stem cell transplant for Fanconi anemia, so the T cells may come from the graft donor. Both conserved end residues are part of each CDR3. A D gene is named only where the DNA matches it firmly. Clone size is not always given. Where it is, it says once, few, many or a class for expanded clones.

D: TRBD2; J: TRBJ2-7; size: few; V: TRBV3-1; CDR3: CASSHIAGGNYEQYF; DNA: TGTGCCAGCAGTCACATAGCGGGGGGAAACTACGAGCAGTACTTC
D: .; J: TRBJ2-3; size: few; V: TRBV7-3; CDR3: CASSLIGGWGTDTQYF; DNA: TGTGCCAGCAGCTTAATAGGGGGTTGGGGCACAGATACGCAGTATTTT
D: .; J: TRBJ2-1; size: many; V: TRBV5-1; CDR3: CASREGHNEQFF; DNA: TGCGCCAGCAGGGAAGGCCACAATGAGCAGTTCTTC
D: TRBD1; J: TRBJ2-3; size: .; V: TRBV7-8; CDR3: CASSEPGQGVTDTQYF; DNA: TGTGCCAGCAGCGAGCCTGGACAGGGTGTCACAGATACGCAGTATTTT
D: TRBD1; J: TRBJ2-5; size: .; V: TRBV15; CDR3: CATSPDRAWETQYF; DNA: TGTGCCACCAGCCCCGACAGGGCTTGGGAGACCCAGTACTTC
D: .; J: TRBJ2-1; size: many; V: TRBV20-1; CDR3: CSVRRQGGTWNEQFF; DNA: TGCAGTGTCCGACGGCAGGGAGGAACTTGGAATGAGCAGTTCTTC
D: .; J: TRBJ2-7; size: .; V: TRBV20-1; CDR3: CSARGQEVKKYEQYF; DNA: TGCAGTGCTAGGGGCCAGGAAGTTAAGAAGTACGAGCAGTACTTC
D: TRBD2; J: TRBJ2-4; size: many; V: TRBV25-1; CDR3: CASSEWVGGVKAIQYF; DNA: TGTGCCAGCAGTGAATGGGTGGGGGGGGTGAAGGCCATTCAGTACTTC
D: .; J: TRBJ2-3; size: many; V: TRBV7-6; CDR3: CASSSRVSGTDTQYF; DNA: TGTGCCAGCAGCTCCAGGGTTAGTGGCACAGATACGCAGTATTTT
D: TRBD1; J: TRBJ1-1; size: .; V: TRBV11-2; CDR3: CASSYKTGGTEAFF; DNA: TGTGCCAGCAGCTATAAGACAGGGGGCACTGAAGCTTTCTTT
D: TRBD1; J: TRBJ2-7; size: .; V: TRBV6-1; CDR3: CASSKDRAYYEQYF; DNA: TGTGCCAGCAGCAAGGACAGGGCCTACTACGAGCAGTACTTC
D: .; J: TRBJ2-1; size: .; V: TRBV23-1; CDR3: CASSHPKVRAPKSYNEQFF; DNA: TGCGCCAGCAGTCACCCGAAGGTGAGGGCTCCAAAGTCCTACAATGAGCAGTTCTTC
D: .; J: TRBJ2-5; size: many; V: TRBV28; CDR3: CASSFLGHQETQYF; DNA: TGTGCCAGCAGTTTCTTGGGGCACCAAGAGACCCAGTACTTC
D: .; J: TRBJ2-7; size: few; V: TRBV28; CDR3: CASSGRGRAYEQYF; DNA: TGTGCCAGCAGTGGGCGGGGACGGGCCTACGAGCAGTACTTC
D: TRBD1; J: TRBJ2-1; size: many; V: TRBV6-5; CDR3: CASSYEIGQGVNEQFF; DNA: TGTGCCAGCAGTTACGAAATCGGACAGGGGGTCAATGAGCAGTTCTTC
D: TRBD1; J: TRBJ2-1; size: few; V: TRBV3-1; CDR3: CASSHGTVVGNEQFF; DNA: TGTGCCAGCAGCCACGGGACAGTCGTTGGCAATGAGCAGTTCTTC
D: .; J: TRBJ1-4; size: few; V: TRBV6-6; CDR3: CASSSSRGELFF; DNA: TGTGCCAGCAGTTCGAGCAGGGGTGAACTGTTTTTT
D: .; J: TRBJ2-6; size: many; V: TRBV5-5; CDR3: CASSISGANVLTF; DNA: TGTGCCAGCTCCATCTCTGGGGCCAACGTCCTGACTTTC
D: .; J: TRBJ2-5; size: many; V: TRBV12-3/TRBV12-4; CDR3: CASSPRGRVGETQYF; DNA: TGTGCCAGCAGTCCCCGGGGCAGGGTGGGCGAGACCCAGTACTTC
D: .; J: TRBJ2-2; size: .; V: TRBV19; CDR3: CASSERYTGELFF; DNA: TGTGCCAGTTCGGAACGGTACACCGGGGAGCTGTTTTTT
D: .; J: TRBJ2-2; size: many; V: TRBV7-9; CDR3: CASRPTGTNTGELFF; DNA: TGTGCCAGCAGGCCAACAGGGACTAACACCGGGGAGCTGTTTTTT
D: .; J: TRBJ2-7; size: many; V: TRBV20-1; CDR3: CSGGGVSEQYF; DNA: TGCAGTGGAGGGGGGGTTTCCGAGCAGTACTTC
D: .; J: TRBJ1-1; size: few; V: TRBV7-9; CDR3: CASSPGYRTTEAFF; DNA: TGTGCCAGCAGCCCAGGGTATCGGACCACTGAAGCTTTCTTT
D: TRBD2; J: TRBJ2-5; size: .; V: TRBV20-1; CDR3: CSPRGGATQETQYF; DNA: TGCAGTCCACGCGGGGGGGCGACACAAGAGACCCAGTACTTC
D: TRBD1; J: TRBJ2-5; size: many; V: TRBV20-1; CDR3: CSATPGQLNQETQYF; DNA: TGCAGTGCGACACCGGGACAGCTGAACCAAGAGACCCAGTACTTC
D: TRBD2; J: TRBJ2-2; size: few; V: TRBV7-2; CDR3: CASSSAGLAHTGELFF; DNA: TGTGCCAGCAGCTCAGCGGGACTAGCGCACACCGGGGAGCTGTTTTTT
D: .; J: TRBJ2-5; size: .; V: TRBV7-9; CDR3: CASSPPSLGGSETQYF; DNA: TGTGCCAGCAGCCCGCCCTCTTTGGGAGGTAGTGAGACCCAGTACTTC
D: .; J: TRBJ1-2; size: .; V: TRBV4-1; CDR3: CASSRIQRIYGYTF; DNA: TGCGCCAGCAGCCGAATACAGAGGATCTATGGCTACACCTTC
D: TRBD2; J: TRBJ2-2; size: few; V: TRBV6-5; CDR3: CASSYSWGGNTGELFF; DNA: TGTGCCAGCAGTTACTCGTGGGGGGGGAACACCGGGGAGCTGTTTTTT
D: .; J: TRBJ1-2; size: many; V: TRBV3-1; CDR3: CASSQLNYGYTF; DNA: TGTGCCAGCAGCCAGCTCAACTATGGCTACACCTTC
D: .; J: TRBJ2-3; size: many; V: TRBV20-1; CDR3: CSAVPVGGLRSTYF; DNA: TGCAGTGCCGTCCCCGTGGGGGGGCTGAGGAGTACGTATTTT
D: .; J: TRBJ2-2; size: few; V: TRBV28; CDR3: CASTKGGNTGELFF; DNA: TGTGCCAGCACCAAGGGGGGGAATACCGGGGAGCTGTTTTTT
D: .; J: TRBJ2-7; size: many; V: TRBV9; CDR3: CASSTPGRRTYYEQYF; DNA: TGTGCCAGCAGCACACCCGGGAGACGGACCTACTACGAGCAGTACTTC
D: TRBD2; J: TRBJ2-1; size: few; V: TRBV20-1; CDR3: CSASPGLAGVSEQFF; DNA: TGCAGTGCTAGCCCGGGACTAGCGGGAGTATCTGAGCAGTTCTTC
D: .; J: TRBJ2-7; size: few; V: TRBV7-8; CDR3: CASSLAAESPYEQYF; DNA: TGTGCCAGCAGCTTAGCGGCCGAAAGCCCCTACGAGCAGTACTTC
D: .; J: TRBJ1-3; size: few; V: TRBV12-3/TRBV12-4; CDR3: CASSWGSPGHSRGNTIYF; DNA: TGTGCCAGCAGTTGGGGTTCCCCGGGACACTCCAGGGGAAACACCATATATTTT
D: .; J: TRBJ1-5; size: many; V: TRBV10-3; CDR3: CAISESGQGIGQPQHF; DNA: TGTGCCATCAGTGAGTCAGGTCAGGGGATTGGCCAGCCCCAGCATTTT
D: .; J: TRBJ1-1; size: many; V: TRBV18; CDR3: CASSPPGNTEAFF; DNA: TGTGCCAGCTCACCACCAGGGAACACTGAAGCTTTCTTT
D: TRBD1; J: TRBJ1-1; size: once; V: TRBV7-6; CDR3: CASSIGQGYTEAFF; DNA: TGTGCCAGCAGCATCGGACAGGGGTACACTGAAGCTTTCTTT
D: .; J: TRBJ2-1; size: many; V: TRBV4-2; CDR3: CASSADRDFYNEQFF; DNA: TGTGCCAGCAGCGCGGACCGGGACTTCTACAATGAGCAGTTCTTC
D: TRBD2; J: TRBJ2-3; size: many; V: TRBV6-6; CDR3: CASGNLAAQYF; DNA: TGTGCCAGCGGAAACCTAGCGGCGCAGTATTTT
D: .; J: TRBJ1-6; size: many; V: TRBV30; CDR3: CAWSERHSPLHF; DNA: TGTGCCTGGAGTGAGCGTCATTCACCCCTCCACTTT
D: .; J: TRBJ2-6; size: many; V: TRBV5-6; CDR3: CASSFNTGANVLTF; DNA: TGTGCCAGCAGCTTTAATACTGGGGCCAACGTCCTGACTTTC
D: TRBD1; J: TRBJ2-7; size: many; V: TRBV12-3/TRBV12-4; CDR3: CASGTGPSYEQYF; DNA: TGTGCCAGCGGGACAGGGCCCTCCTACGAGCAGTACTTC
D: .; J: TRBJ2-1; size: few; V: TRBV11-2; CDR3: CASSFRQVNEQFF; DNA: TGTGCCAGCAGCTTTAGACAGGTTAATGAGCAGTTCTTC
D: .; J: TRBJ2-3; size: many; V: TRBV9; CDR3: CASSAGGADTQYF; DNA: TGTGCCAGCAGCGCCGGGGGAGCAGATACGCAGTATTTT
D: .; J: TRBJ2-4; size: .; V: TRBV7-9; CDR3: CASGSQNIQYF; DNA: TGTGCCAGCGGATCTCAAAACATTCAGTACTTC
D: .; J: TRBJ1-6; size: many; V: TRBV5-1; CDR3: CASSGLHNSPLHF; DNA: TGCGCCAGCAGCGGCCTCCATAATTCACCCCTCCACTTT
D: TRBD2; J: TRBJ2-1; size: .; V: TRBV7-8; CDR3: CASSLALAGLGGEQFF; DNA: TGTGCCAGCAGCTTAGCCCTAGCGGGGCTGGGGGGTGAGCAGTTCTTC
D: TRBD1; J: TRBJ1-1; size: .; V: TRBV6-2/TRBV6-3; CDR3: CASSYSAGGSTEAFF; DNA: TGTGCCAGCAGTTACTCTGCAGGGGGGAGTACTGAAGCTTTCTTT
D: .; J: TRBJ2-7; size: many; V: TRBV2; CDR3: CASRDIIYEQYF; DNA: TGTGCCAGCCGGGACATTATCTACGAGCAGTACTTC